Following are 23 T cell receptor beta chains from one sample sequenced in a study of blood T cell repertoires in COVID-19. Clones were read by immunoSEQ multiplex PCR, and TCRdb kept only the in-frame ones, dropping some. The data hold 210,000 or so clones, with 75% to 90% observed a single time. The sample consisted of peripheral blood. Receptors originate from a woman aged 35 to 49 with acute or convalescent COVID-19.

This chain uses TRBV15 with TRBJ1-2; 12 bases align to TRBD1. This CDR3 is built from 21 residues. J lost 8 bases, V lost 1 base, and 23 bases had no gene match. Per germline, CDR1 LNHNV and CDR2 YYDKDF (reference sequence). CDR3 in amino acids: CATSRAPGTGGTPTYGSGYTF. The CDR3 nucleotides read TGTGCCACCAGCAGAGCGCCCGGGACAGGGGGCACTCCGACTTATGGCTCCGGCTACACCTTC.

In this sample, this clone turned up once. The chain's CDR3 is CASSYLTGMETQYF. In nucleotides, the CDR3 is TGTGCCAGCAGTTACCTCACAGGGATGGAGACCCAGTACTTC. The chain couples TRBV6-5 to TRBJ2-5; a possible D gene is TRBD1 (6 bases). From germline, CDR1 is MNHEY and CDR2 SVGAGI. CDR3 length: 14 amino acids. V was shortened by 2 bases and J by 5 bases, with 12 bases between the two germline ends.

The chain uses TRBV4-1 and TRBJ2-3, with TRBD2 matching 7 bases. The V gene end was trimmed by 4 bases and the J gene end by 6 bases; junction bases not matched to a gene: 7. This CDR3 has 14 amino acids. Germline CDR1 and CDR2: MGHRA and YSYEKL. CDR3 sequence (DNA): TGCGCCAGCAGCCCAGGACTAGATTCGGATACGCAGTATTTT. Its protein product is CASSPGLDSDTQYF.

This rearrangement joins TRBV6-2 or TRBV6-3 to TRBJ1-1; D ambiguous. This CDR3 spans 13 amino acids. Germline CDR1 and CDR2: MNHEY and SVGEGT. V shed 6 bases and J shed 5 bases, with 13 bases lying between them. For the CDR3, the DNA is TGTGCCAGCAGCCTCGCGGGTAGGACTGAAGCTTTCTTT. It translates to CASSLAGRTEAFF.

The chain is built from TRBV7-9 and TRBJ2-1; 8 bases are a match to TRBD2. V was clipped by 1 base and J by 7 bases; unmatched bases: 12. This CDR3 contains 17 residues. CDR1 and CDR2 (germline): SEHNR, FQNEAQ (reference sequence). The CDR3 DNA reads TGTGCCAGCAGCTTAGGGGCTGGACTAGCAGACGGGAATGAGCAGTTCTTC. Translation: CASSLGAGLADGNEQFF.

The chain uses TRBV3-1 (or the pseudogene TRBV3-2) and TRBJ1-2, with a tentative D call TRBD1 (5 bases). Germline values: CDR1 LGHDT, CDR2 YNNKEL (reference sequence). V lost 4 bases to trimming and J lost 8 bases, with 20 bases between them. The CDR3 has 15 amino acids. CDR3 nucleotide sequence: TGTGCCAGCAGCCCGGGGGTGGGCCTAGAGGAAGGCTACACCTTC. It specifies CASSPGVGLEEGYTF.

This rearrangement joins TRBV27 to TRBJ2-1; TRBD2 aligns across 13 bases. The CDR3 length is 18 residues. V was clipped by 2 bases and J by 7 bases; unmatched bases: 11. CDR1 is MNHEY and CDR2 is SMNVEV in the germline V gene (reference sequence). The CDR3 is CASSLLKTSGGIGNEQFF. CDR3 nucleotide sequence: TGTGCCAGCAGTTTACTCAAGACTAGCGGGGGGATCGGAAATGAGCAGTTCTTC.

This clone was detected only once. The V and J genes are TRBV4-1 and TRBJ2-1; D perhaps matches TRBD1 (5 bases). This CDR3 has 15 amino acids. Germline assignment: CDR1 MGHRA and CDR2 YSYEKL. Deletions cut 3 bases from V and 3 bases from J, with 12 bases between. The CDR3 loop reads CASSQSRQFYNEQFF. CDR3 coding DNA: TGCGCCAGCAGCCAGTCACGACAGTTCTACAATGAGCAGTTCTTC.

The chain carries TRBV4-2 and TRBJ2-3; D gene ambiguous. Per the germline V gene, CDR1 is LGHNA and CDR2 is YNFKEQ. This CDR3 has 13 residues. With 4 bases removed from V and 5 bases from J, the gap between germline ends came to 10 bases. CDR3 residues: CASSLLSRDTQYF. DNA for the CDR3: TGTGCCAGCAGCCTCCTGTCGCGAGATACGCAGTATTTT.

The rearrangement joins TRBV5-5 to TRBJ2-5; TRBD2 matches at 8 bases. CDR1 SGHKS and CDR2 YYEKEE come from the germline V gene (reference sequence). After removal of 1 base from V and 0 bases from J, the junction contained 5 bases not matched to a gene. This CDR3 has 16 residues. The CDR3 bases are TGTGCCAGCAGCTTGTCTCGGGGGGGAGACCAAGAGACCCAGTACTTC. This translates into CASSLSRGGDQETQYF.

The chain carries TRBV24-1 and TRBJ2-2; D possibly corresponds to TRBD1 (5 bases). With 4 bases removed from V and 4 bases from J, the gap between germline ends came to 6 bases. The CDR3 length is 13 residues. In germline, CDR1 is KGHDR, CDR2 SFDVKD. CDR3 residues: CATSEGVTGELFF. The CDR3 DNA reads TGTGCCACCAGTGAAGGGGTCACCGGGGAGCTGTTTTTT.

The chain has TRBV18 and TRBJ1-1; D might be TRBD1 (5 bases). Germline V gene data show CDR1 as KGHSH and CDR2 as LQKENI. The CDR3 is 15 amino acids. Trimming stripped 2 bases from V and 5 bases from J, with 15 bases between. The CDR3 here is CASSPIIGGGTEAFF. In DNA form, the CDR3 reads TGTGCCAGCTCACCAATTATCGGGGGGGGGACTGAAGCTTTCTTT.

The chain joins TRBV6-1 to TRBJ2-3, with TRBD2 matching 8 bases. This CDR3 spans 16 amino acids. The V and J ends lost 4 bases and 4 bases, in that order; junction bases with no gene match: 10. The germline V gene has CDR1 MNHNS and CDR2 SASEGT. The CDR3 reads CASSGWTAGGSDTQYF. CDR3 nucleotide sequence: TGTGCCAGCAGTGGATGGACGGCGGGGGGTTCAGATACGCAGTATTTT.

CDR3 nucleotides: TGTGCCAGTAGACCCCGGACTAGCCCGCTCGATGAGCAGTTCTTC. It translates to CASRPRTSPLDEQFF. V usage is TRBV19 and J usage is TRBJ2-1; TRBD2 matches 8 bases. This CDR3 is built from 15 residues. CDR1 is LNHDA and CDR2 is SQIVND in the germline V gene (reference sequence). Germline trimming cut 6 bases from V and 8 bases from J; bases unmatched to any gene: 12.

Only one count was recorded for this clone. The V gene is TRBV5-1, the J gene TRBJ2-6; 8 bases line up with TRBD1. Germline CDR1 SGHRS, CDR2 YFSETQ. The ends lost 4 bases at V and 4 bases at J; junction bases unmatched: 7. The CDR3 has 16 residues. The CDR3 spells CASSSQGAVGANVLTF. DNA of the CDR3: TGCGCCAGCAGCAGTCAGGGGGCGGTCGGGGCCAACGTCCTGACTTTC.

The chain couples TRBV4-1 to TRBJ2-3; the match to TRBD2 covers 9 bases. CDR3 length: 17 amino acids. The V gene end was trimmed by 1 base and the J gene end by 1 base; junction bases not matched to a gene: 6. The germline V gene encodes CDR1 MGHRA and CDR2 YSYEKL. CDR3 region: CASSQAPAGGRTDTQYF. In nucleotides, the CDR3 is TGCGCCAGCAGCCAAGCCCCAGCGGGGGGCCGCACAGATACGCAGTATTTT.

The chain couples TRBV10-1 to TRBJ1-1; D is unclear. The CDR3 is 14 residues long. The germline V and J ends were trimmed by 2 bases and 6 bases, with 13 bases remaining between them. Germline values: CDR1 WNHNN, CDR2 SYGVQD (reference sequence). CDR3 sequence: CASSEGPGGAEAFF. In DNA form, the CDR3 reads TGCGCCAGCAGTGAGGGACCCGGAGGAGCTGAAGCTTTCTTT.

This chain connects TRBV5-6 to TRBJ1-2; no firm D call. The CDR3 has 13 residues. Trimming cost V 0 bases and J 5 bases, with 8 bases left between them. Germline V gives CDR1 SGHDT, CDR2 YYEEEE. The CDR3 bases are TGTGCCAGCAGCTTGGTACGGAGTTATGGCTACACCTTC. Residues: CASSLVRSYGYTF.

V and J are TRBV7-2 and TRBJ2-1; the match to TRBD2 covers 10 bases. Germline V CDR1 and CDR2: SGHTA, FQGNSA. Trimming removed 8 bases from V and 7 bases from J; junction bases left unmatched: 11. This CDR3 has 15 residues. CDR3 sequence (DNA): TGTGCCAGCGGGGGAGAGCGGGGGGGCCGGAATGAGCAGTTCTTC. Encoded protein: CASGGERGGRNEQFF.

This sequence joins TRBV6-2 or TRBV6-3 and TRBJ2-4; a possible D gene is TRBD1 (6 bases). CDR3 length equals 15 residues. Per the germline V gene, CDR1 is MNHEY and CDR2 is SVGEGT. V lost 5 bases and J lost 1, with 12 bases in between. CDR3 sequence: CASSPRGPAKNIQYF. In DNA form, the CDR3 reads TGTGCCAGCAGTCCCAGGGGCCCGGCCAAAAACATTCAGTACTTC.

The CDR3 DNA follows: TGTGCCAGCAGCCTCACCGGGACAGGGTTCTACAATGAGCAGTTCTTC. It is translated as CASSLTGTGFYNEQFF. V is TRBV3-1 (or the pseudogene TRBV3-2) and J is TRBJ2-1; 9 positions match TRBD1. The trim removed 4 bases at V and 3 bases at J, leaving 7 bases unmatched. This CDR3 is 16 amino acids long. CDR1 is LGHDT and CDR2 is YNNKEL in the germline V gene (reference sequence).

In its sample, this clone was seen once. This sequence joins TRBV30 and TRBJ2-5; 12 nucleotides line up with TRBD2. J lost 4 bases, V lost 5 bases, and 8 bases had no gene match. The CDR3 has 15 residues. Germline CDR1 GTSNPN, CDR2 SVGIG (reference sequence). The CDR3 coding sequence is TGTGCCTGGGCCCGTTTGGGACTAGCGGGAGAGACCCAGTACTTC. Translation: CAWARLGLAGETQYF. The full variable domain, rest sourced from reference TRBV30 and TRBJ2-5, is SQTIHQWPATLVQPVGSPLSLECTVEGTSNPNLYWYRQAAGRGLQLLFYSVGIGQISSEVPQNLSASRPQDRQFILSSKKLLLSDSGFYLCAWARLGLAGETQYFGPGTRLLVL.

This chain uses TRBV28 with TRBJ1-2; possibly TRBD1 for D (5 bases). CDR3 length equals 14 residues. Trimming removed 8 bases at V and 3 bases at J, with 16 bases between. From germline, CDR1 is MDHEN and CDR2 SYDVKM. The chain's CDR3 is CASGLPGTYYGYTF. The CDR3, as DNA: TGTGCCAGCGGACTACCAGGGACCTACTATGGCTACACCTTC.